This TCR beta chain came from a study of vaccination and CD4 T cells after COVID-19. Study overall: Six males and four females, two of them Hispanic, were enrolled as convalescents. Participants got two doses of BNT162b2 or mRNA-1273 vaccine. Each control culture was treated with a CEFX pool, an HIV-1 Nef pool, or no peptide.

Germline loops: CDR1 SGHNT, CDR2 YENEEA. This CDR3 has 14 amino acids. The ends lost 5 bases at V and 0 bases at J; junction bases unmatched: 3. A remark on this clonotype: The antigen is not known.

Sequencing of DNA taken from cultured CD4+ T cells relied on the Oncomine TCR Beta short-read assay. From the PCR reads, TCRdb called clonotypes with MiXCR, one entry per CDR3 protein. This table holds more than 9,000 distinct CDR3 sequences, roughly 31% found once. Stated treatment: roughly 11-day PBMC culture with coronavirus spike peptide pools or control peptides (ViraFEST assay). The ViraFEST method relied on peptide pools to expand antigen-specific T cells, followed by TCR sequencing. The chain uses TRBV11-3 and TRBJ1-2; TRBD1 matches 7 bases. Material for sequencing was CD4+ T cells from blood, cultured in vitro. The sequence was obtained from a human donor who had recovered from COVID-19. This CDR3 is CASSPGQTNYGYTF. CDR3 coding DNA: TGTGCCAGCAGCCCGGGACAGACTAACTATGGCTACACCTTC. Full variable domain (remainder filled in from reference TRBV11-3 and TRBJ1-2): EAGVVQSPRYKIIEKKQPVAFWCNPISGHNTLYWYLQNLGQGPELLIRYENEEAVDDSQLPKDRFSAERLKGVDSTLKIQPAELGDSAVYLCASSPGQTNYGYTFGSGTRLTVV.